The 15 T cell receptor beta chains below all came from one sample that was sequenced in a study of CD8 T cells in Susac syndrome. The authors reverse transcribed about 0.5 to 1 ug RNA with random hexamers. Each CDR3 protein gets one entry after TCRdb re-called the immunoSEQ multiplex PCR reads with MiXCR. Among tens of thousands of distinct CDR3 sequences listed, 85% to 95% were seen once. Sequencing used CD8+ T cells from PBMCs. Source of these receptors: a human donor with multiple sclerosis.

This chain joins TRBV9 and TRBJ2-2; 8 bases map to TRBD1. The junction had 7 bases not matched to a gene; V was cut back by 4 bases and J by 5 bases. CDR3 length: 15 amino acids. From germline, CDR1 is SGDLS and CDR2 YYNGEE. Here the CDR3 reads CASSITGGGTGELFF. CDR3 in DNA: TGTGCCAGCAGCATTACAGGGGGTGGAACCGGGGAGCTGTTTTTT.

The chain combines TRBV19 with TRBJ2-4; D might be TRBD1 (6 bases). Trimming took off 5 bases at V and 0 bases at J, with 11 bases between the two ends. The CDR3 length is 15 residues. Germline V CDR1 and CDR2: LNHDA, SQIVND (reference sequence). For the CDR3, the DNA is TGTGCCAGTAGTGTTTTACAGGGAGCCAAAAACATTCAGTACTTC. Translating it yields CASSVLQGAKNIQYF. The entire variable domain, with the rest obtained from reference TRBV19 and TRBJ2-4, is as follows: DGGITQSPKYLFRKEGQNVTLSCEQNLNHDAMYWYRQDPGQGLRLIYYSQIVNDFQKGDIAEGYSVSREKKESFPLTVTSAQKNPTAFYLCASSVLQGAKNIQYFGAGTRLSVL.

The chain links TRBV7-9 to TRBJ1-3; the D is unclear. Trimming removed 5 bases from V and 0 bases from J, with 14 bases in between. Germline-derived CDR1 and CDR2 are SEHNR and FQNEAQ (reference sequence). The CDR3 consists of 16 residues. CDR3 bases: TGTGCCAGCAGCCACCCCGTACTCGACTCTGGAAACACCATATATTTT. Protein sequence: CASSHPVLDSGNTIYF.

The table lists this clonotype with a few counts. The chain has TRBV5-6 and TRBJ1-5, with D possibly TRBD1 on 6 matching bases. Trimming removed 0 bases from V and 2 bases from J, with 6 bases in between. The V gene's germline CDR1 is SGHDT and CDR2 YYEEEE. The CDR3 is 14 residues long. The CDR3 is CASSLGTGNQPQHF. Written as DNA, the CDR3 is TGTGCCAGCAGCTTGGGGACAGGCAATCAGCCCCAGCATTTT.

The chain carries TRBV12-3 or TRBV12-4 and TRBJ1-5, with unresolved D. Trimming shortened V by 4 bases and J by 0 bases, and 7 bases separated the two germline ends. There are 14 residues in the CDR3. DNA for the CDR3: TGTGCCAGCAGTTACGCACGTAGCAATCAGCCCCAGCATTTT. Amino acids: CASSYARSNQPQHF.

The chain employs TRBV28 and TRBJ2-6; D ambiguous. V shed 4 bases and J shed 1 base, with 5 bases lying between them. CDR3 length: 14 amino acids. CDR1 and CDR2 from the germline V gene are MDHEN and SYDVKM. The CDR3 region is CASSSTSGANVLTF. CDR3 coding DNA: TGTGCCAGCAGTTCTACTTCTGGGGCCAACGTCCTGACTTTC. Complete variable domain (other parts from reference TRBV28 and TRBJ2-6): DVKVTQSSRYLVKRTGEKVFLECVQDMDHENMFWYRQDPGLGLRLIYFSYDVKMKEKGDIPEGYSVSREKKERFSLILESASTNQTSMYLCASSSTSGANVLTFGAGSRLTVL.

This chain uses TRBV13 with TRBJ1-1, with D unclear. This CDR3 spans 15 amino acids. Trimming stripped 5 bases from V and 0 bases from J, with 13 bases between. CDR1 and CDR2 from the germline V gene are PRHDT and FYEKMQ (reference sequence). CDR3 residues: CASSHRGSVNTEAFF. CDR3 DNA sequence: TGTGCCAGCAGCCACCGGGGTTCGGTGAACACTGAAGCTTTCTTT.

The chain links TRBV27 to TRBJ2-2; TRBD2 might be the D (7 bases). CDR1 is MNHEY and CDR2 is SMNVEV in the germline V gene (reference sequence). Trimming shortened V by 6 bases and J by 1 base, and 12 bases separated the two germline ends. CDR3 length equals 15 residues. The CDR3 DNA sequence: TGTGCCAGCAGGGGAGGGGGAGTGAACACCGGGGAGCTGTTTTTT. It encodes CASRGGGVNTGELFF.

The chain combines TRBV28 with TRBJ2-7, with D perhaps matching TRBD1 or TRBD2 (6 bases each). V was trimmed by 5 bases and J by 3 bases, leaving 11 bases between them. Per germline, CDR1 MDHEN and CDR2 SYDVKM. The CDR3 totals 13 residues. The CDR3 spells CASSTGGGYEQYF. CDR3 DNA sequence: TGTGCCAGCAGTACCGGAGGGGGCTACGAGCAGTACTTC.

This chain connects TRBV4-2 to TRBJ2-5, with D perhaps matching TRBD1 (5 bases). Germline assignment: CDR1 LGHNA and CDR2 YNFKEQ. The ends were cut back, 1 base at V and 3 bases at J, with 9 bases in the middle. The CDR3 consists of 14 residues. CDR3 coding DNA: TGTGCCAGCAGCCAAGTTGTAGGGGAAGAGACCCAGTACTTC. Translating gives CASSQVVGEETQYF.

J is TRBJ2-7 and V is TRBV4-3; D is perhaps TRBD1 (5 bases). The CDR3 sequence is 15 residues long. V gave up 3 bases and J gave up 3 bases, with 15 bases separating them. CDR1 and CDR2 from the germline V gene are LGHNA and YSLEER. CDR3 residues: CASSQTQDPLYEQYF. The DNA of the CDR3 is TGCGCCAGCAGCCAGACACAGGACCCCCTCTACGAGCAGTACTTC.

This chain joins TRBV28 and TRBJ2-1; D is unclear. V lost 3 bases to trimming and J lost 10 bases, with 7 bases between them. The CDR3 contains 11 residues. Germline CDR1 and CDR2: MDHEN and SYDVKM. CDR3 region: CASSFLREQFF. CDR3 in DNA: TGTGCCAGCAGTTTTCTGCGCGAGCAGTTCTTC.

The V gene is TRBV5-8, the J gene TRBJ2-1; tentatively, D is TRBD2 (6 bases). This CDR3 has 15 amino acids. The V gene lost 4 bases and the J gene lost 0 bases, with 11 bases spanning the gap. CDR1 and CDR2 from the germline V gene are SGHTS and YDEGEE. CDR3 coding DNA: TGTGCCAGCAGCCCAGACGGGAGCTCCTACAATGAGCAGTTCTTC. Protein product: CASSPDGSSYNEQFF.

The chain combines TRBV7-3 with TRBJ2-7, with D possibly being TRBD2 (5 bases). Trimming shortened V by 5 bases and J by 6 bases, and 11 bases separated the two germline ends. This CDR3 region has 12 residues. From germline, CDR1 is SGHTA and CDR2 FQGTGA. For the CDR3, the DNA is TGTGCCAGCAGCACATACAGCGGCGAGCAGTACTTC. It codes for CASSTYSGEQYF.

As DNA, the CDR3 is TGTGCCAGCAATTATCAGCCCCAGCATTTT. Its translation: CASNYQPQHF. This chain uses TRBV28 with TRBJ1-5; unclear D gene. Per germline, CDR1 MDHEN and CDR2 SYDVKM. Trimming shortened V by 7 bases and J by 5 bases, and 3 bases separated the two germline ends. The CDR3 is 10 residues long. Full variable domain (missing parts from reference TRBV28 and TRBJ1-5): DVKVTQSSRYLVKRTGEKVFLECVQDMDHENMFWYRQDPGLGLRLIYFSYDVKMKEKGDIPEGYSVSREKKERFSLILESASTNQTSMYLCASNYQPQHFGDGTRLSIL.